The 26 T cell receptor beta chains below come from one sample, sequenced in a study of cytomegalovirus exposure and HLA in healthy donors. The PCR had 60 Vbeta and 13 Jbeta primers. Assay used: immunoSEQ multiplex PCR; TCRdb lists only in-frame clones, some missing. This table holds 190,000 or so clones, about four fifths found once. The sample was PBMCs. The source is a male donor in good health and CMV-seropositive.

V usage is TRBV7-8 and J usage is TRBJ2-7; TRBD2 matches at 7 bases. Germline loops: CDR1 SGHVS, CDR2 FQNEAQ. CDR3 length equals 15 residues. V lost 2 bases and J lost 6; bases outside the gene matches: 10. In DNA, the CDR3 is TGTGCCAGCAGCTTAATGGGGGGGTTTGGGGCCGAGCAGTACTTC. This codes for CASSLMGGFGAEQYF.

The chain employs TRBV10-3 and TRBJ2-1, with D unclear. The CDR3 is 15 amino acids. V lost 5 bases, J lost 0 bases, and 11 bases lay in between. CDR1 and CDR2 (germline): ENHRY, SYGVKD. Written as DNA, the CDR3 is TGTGCCATCAGTTTGCGGCAGAGCTCCTACAATGAGCAGTTCTTC. It translates to CAISLRQSSYNEQFF.

The chain employs TRBV27 and TRBJ2-1; D is ambiguous. The ends were cut back, 4 bases at V and 0 bases at J, with 7 bases in the middle. The CDR3 is 14 amino acids. Germline V gene lookup returns CDR1 MNHEY and CDR2 SMNVEV (reference sequence). The CDR3 coding sequence is TGTGCCAGCAGTTCCTGGAGCTCCTACAATGAGCAGTTCTTC. Protein: CASSSWSSYNEQFF.

The chain links TRBV6-5 to TRBJ1-2, with D perhaps TRBD1 (6 bases). V lost 6 bases to trimming and J lost 4 bases, with 18 bases between them. The CDR3 covers 15 residues. Germline V CDR1 and CDR2: MNHEY, SVGAGI. The CDR3 protein is CASREQGNKLYGYTF. The DNA for the CDR3 is TGTGCCAGCAGAGAGCAGGGGAATAAACTCTATGGCTACACCTTC.

This chain uses TRBV27 with TRBJ2-6; a possible D gene is TRBD1 (6 bases). This CDR3 spans 16 amino acids. V was pared by 3 bases and J by 1 base, with 10 bases between. Germline V lookup: CDR1 MNHEY, CDR2 SMNVEV (reference sequence). DNA of the CDR3: TGTGCCAGCAGTTTCTACAGGGTATCTGGGGCCAACGTCCTGACTTTC. This codes for CASSFYRVSGANVLTF.

This clone has just one count. This chain connects TRBV6-5 to TRBJ2-5, with TRBD1 matching 7 bases. Looked up from germline, CDR1 is MNHEY and CDR2 is SVGAGI. The junction had 14 bases not matched to a gene; V was cut back by 6 bases and J by 7 bases. This CDR3 comprises 15 residues. For the CDR3, the DNA is TGTGCCAGCAGCCGCAGGGACCTTCACAGGGGGACCCAGTACTTC. Its protein product is CASSRRDLHRGTQYF.

The V and J genes are TRBV5-1 and TRBJ2-5; D possibly corresponds to TRBD2 (6 bases). Trimming stripped 0 bases from V and 3 bases from J, with 18 bases between. Germline CDR1 reads SGHRS; CDR2 reads YFSETQ. This CDR3 contains 17 residues. DNA for the CDR3: TGCGCCAGCAGCTTGGGGAGGGGTAAAGTATCGGAAGAGACCCAGTACTTC. Translation gives CASSLGRGKVSEETQYF.

The chain recombines TRBV4-2 with TRBJ1-2; 9 bases map to TRBD1. The CDR3 consists of 14 residues. Germline CDR1 and CDR2: LGHNA and YNFKEQ. With 3 bases clipped from V and 8 bases from J, the junction kept 7 bases outside the gene matches. The CDR3 is CASSHQTGGEGYTF. The CDR3, as DNA: TGTGCCAGCAGCCACCAAACAGGGGGCGAGGGCTACACCTTC.

The chain combines TRBV6-1 with TRBJ2-3, with D possibly being TRBD1 (5 bases). Trimming left V 7 bases short and J 4 bases short, with 15 bases between. Germline-derived CDR1 and CDR2 are MNHNS and SASEGT. The CDR3 is 14 amino acids. CDR3 nucleotide sequence: TGTGCCAGCAAATCCCAAGGGGTGGCAGATACGCAGTATTTT. This translates into CASKSQGVADTQYF.

This sequence joins TRBV6-5 and TRBJ2-7; the match to TRBD1 covers 10 bases. Germline assignment: CDR1 MNHEY and CDR2 SVGAGI. V trimming: 5 bases; J trimming: 2 bases; junction bases outside the gene matches: 6. This CDR3 is built from 15 residues. In DNA, the CDR3 is TGTGCCAGCAGTGGACCCGGGACAGGGGCCTACGAGCAGTACTTC. Amino acids: CASSGPGTGAYEQYF.

This clone appeared a single time. This chain joins TRBV5-1 and TRBJ2-1; tentative D call: TRBD2 (6 bases). The CDR3 extends over 15 amino acids. V lost 7 bases to trimming and J lost 0 bases, with 14 bases between them. Per germline, CDR1 SGHRS and CDR2 YFSETQ. CDR3 region: CASELRGSSYNEQFF. For the CDR3, the DNA is TGCGCCAGCGAACTACGGGGGAGCTCCTACAATGAGCAGTTCTTC. Drawing the rest from reference TRBV5-1 and TRBJ2-1, the complete variable domain is KAGVTQTPRYLIKTRGQQVTLSCSPISGHRSVSWYQQTPGQGLQFLFEYFSETQRNKGNFPGRFSGRQFSNSRSEMNVSTLELGDSALYLCASELRGSSYNEQFFGPGTRLTVL.

This clone was detected a few times. J is TRBJ2-3 and V is TRBV10-3; TRBD2 matches at 10 bases. Germline V gene sequence: CDR1 ENHRY, CDR2 SYGVKD. The length of the CDR3 is 15 residues. Trimming cost V 5 bases and J 4 bases; bases outside gene matches: 6. The CDR3 sequence is CAISSSGGVADTQYF. DNA for the CDR3: TGTGCCATCAGTTCTAGCGGGGGAGTCGCAGATACGCAGTATTTT.

The CDR3 protein is CASSANLRDNEQFF. The CDR3 DNA follows: TGTGCCAGCAGCGCCAACCTGAGAGACAATGAGCAGTTCTTC. V and J are TRBV13 and TRBJ2-1; D remains ambiguous. Germline-derived CDR1 and CDR2 are PRHDT and FYEKMQ (reference sequence). V shed 5 bases and J shed 5 bases, with 13 bases lying between them. The CDR3 has 14 amino acids.

The rearrangement uses TRBV15 and TRBJ1-5, with D uncertain. The CDR3 is 18 residues long. Germline CDR1 and CDR2: LNHNV and YYDKDF (reference sequence). V lost 3 bases and J 0 bases, leaving 18 bases between the germline ends. The CDR3 sequence: CATSSRRGSYDSNQPQHF. The DNA of the CDR3 is TGTGCCACCAGCAGTAGACGGGGATCTTACGATAGCAATCAGCCCCAGCATTTT.

The CDR3 bases are TGTGCCTGGAGCAGTTATGACAGGGTAGGGGGAAGGGCCCAGCATTTT. This codes for CAWSSYDRVGGRAQHF. The gene calls are TRBV30 and TRBJ1-5, with 7 bases identical to TRBD1. The V gene end was trimmed by 3 bases and the J gene end by 11 bases; junction bases not matched to a gene: 19. This CDR3 has 16 amino acids. CDR1 and CDR2 from the germline V gene are GTSNPN and SVGIG (reference sequence).

V and J are TRBV7-3 and TRBJ2-1; 11 bases match TRBD2. Germline CDR1 reads SGHTA; CDR2 reads FQGTGA. This CDR3 comprises 15 residues. V trimming: 6 bases; J trimming: 7 bases; junction bases outside the gene matches: 8. The CDR3 nucleotides are TGTGCCAGCAGGGTCATAGCGGGAGGGTTAAATGAGCAGTTCTTC. Protein product: CASRVIAGGLNEQFF. The entire variable domain, with the rest obtained from reference TRBV7-3 and TRBJ2-1, is as follows: GAGVSQTPSNKVTEKGKYVELRCDPISGHTALYWYRQSLGQGPEFLIYFQGTGAADDSGLPNDRFFAVRPEGSVSTLKIQRTERGDSAVYLCASRVIAGGLNEQFFGPGTRLTVL.

The CDR3 reads CAISDGDRSSYEQYF. The DNA of the CDR3 is TGTGCCATCAGTGATGGGGACAGGAGCTCCTACGAGCAGTACTTC. The chain combines TRBV10-3 with TRBJ2-7; TRBD1 agrees at 8 bases. This CDR3 is 15 amino acids long. Germline V lookup: CDR1 ENHRY, CDR2 SYGVKD. V gave up 3 bases and J gave up 0 bases; unmatched junction bases: 4.

This clone occurred a few times. This rearrangement joins TRBV29-1 to TRBJ2-1, with 7 nucleotides matching TRBD1. J lost 8 bases, V lost 2 bases, and 9 bases had no gene match. The length of the CDR3 is 14 residues. Germline V gives CDR1 SQVTM, CDR2 ANQGSEA. CDR3 amino acids: CSVEMTGTTHEQFF. CDR3 bases: TGCAGCGTTGAAATGACAGGGACGACCCATGAGCAGTTCTTC.

In DNA, the CDR3 is TGTGCCAGCAGTTTGACAGGTAATGAGCAGTTCTTC. It yields the protein CASSLTGNEQFF. This rearrangement joins TRBV28 to TRBJ2-1; the D gene is possibly TRBD1 (6 bases). The CDR3 is 12 residues long. V lost 3 bases and J lost 7, with 7 bases in between. Germline loops: CDR1 MDHEN, CDR2 SYDVKM.

The chain joins TRBV7-8 to TRBJ2-1, with unresolved D. V lost 5 bases and J 5 bases, leaving 4 bases between the germline ends. Germline V lookup: CDR1 SGHVS, CDR2 FQNEAQ. The CDR3 is made up of 11 amino acids. In DNA form, the CDR3 reads TGTGCCAGCAGCCTCGACAATGAGCAGTTCTTC. Translated, it gives CASSLDNEQFF.

The chain joins TRBV6-1 to TRBJ1-1; a weak D match, TRBD1 (5 bases). V shed 6 bases and J shed 1 base, with 12 bases lying between them. The CDR3 covers 14 residues. The germline CDR1 and CDR2 sequences are MNHNS and SASEGT. The CDR3: CASRFRVRNTEAFF. DNA of the CDR3: TGTGCCAGCAGATTCAGGGTGAGGAACACTGAAGCTTTCTTT.

In DNA, the CDR3 is TGTGCCAGCAGTTTAGACCAGGGTCTCTACGAGCAGTACTTC. It encodes CASSLDQGLYEQYF. This rearrangement joins TRBV28 to TRBJ2-7, with D maybe TRBD1 (5 bases). V was cut by 2 bases and J by 3 bases, with 11 bases left in between. Germline loops: CDR1 MDHEN, CDR2 SYDVKM. CDR3 length: 14 residues.

The chain recombines TRBV7-2 with TRBJ2-1; 8 bases align to TRBD2. The CDR3 runs to 17 residues. V trimming: 2 bases; J trimming: 9 bases; junction bases outside the gene matches: 15. Germline lookup yields CDR1 SGHTA and CDR2 FQGNSA. CDR3 sequence: CASSLPHLGLGSREQFF. The CDR3 bases are TGTGCCAGCAGCTTACCTCATCTGGGACTAGGATCTCGTGAGCAGTTCTTC.

The V gene is TRBV5-1, the J gene TRBJ1-4; D not resolved. Trimming pared 4 bases from V and 0 bases from J, leaving 10 bases between. The CDR3 covers 15 residues. Per germline, CDR1 SGHRS and CDR2 YFSETQ. CDR3 sequence (DNA): TGCGCCAGCAGCCCACCGACATCAACTAATGAAAAACTGTTTTTT. As protein: CASSPPTSTNEKLFF.

The chain combines TRBV7-8 with TRBJ2-5, with D uncertain. V was trimmed by 1 base and J by 2 bases, leaving 8 bases between them. In germline, CDR1 is SGHVS, CDR2 FQNEAQ. The CDR3 length is 14 residues. CDR3 nucleotide sequence: TGTGCCAGCAGCTTAGAGGCACAGCAAGAGACCCAGTACTTC. It encodes CASSLEAQQETQYF.

The CDR3 loop is CASSSPPAVTRGYTF. For the CDR3, the DNA is TGTGCCAGCAGTTCCCCCCCAGCCGTTACGAGGGGCTACACCTTC. This chain links TRBV28 with TRBJ1-2; D gene unclear. CDR3 length: 15 amino acids. Germline lookup yields CDR1 MDHEN and CDR2 SYDVKM. V was cut by 4 bases and J by 8 bases, with 20 bases left in between.